This T cell receptor (beta chain) emerged from a study of post-analysis software for immune sequencing data. Study-wide context: Relapsing-remitting, secondary progressive and progressive-relapsing courses of multiple sclerosis were included.

This clonotype was counted at least ten times. Its antigen remains unknown. Unique molecular identifiers had been added to the TCR beta cDNA libraries. Once roughly 0.9 to 10 million T cells were used, a few hundred thousand cDNA molecules resulted. TCRdb reprocessed the PCR reads with MiXCR, giving one entry per CDR3 protein. The table lists over 150,000 distinct CDR3 sequences, roughly 30% of them singletons. Overall study findings and caveats: Controls showed significantly higher normalized Chao1 diversity than did multiple sclerosis patients. In patients, TRBV5-6, TRBV5-1 and TRBV20-1 belonged to roughly five TRBV segments found more frequently than in controls.

Germline lookup yields CDR1 SEHNR and CDR2 FQNEAQ (reference sequence). This CDR3 has 14 amino acids. With 5 bases removed from V and 0 bases from J, the gap between germline ends came to 10 bases. The clonotype was recovered from a girl between 10 and 17 years old with multiple sclerosis. The chain employs TRBV7-9 and TRBJ2-5; D is unresolved. Source material: blood. Written as DNA, the CDR3 is TGTGCCAGCAGCACCCCCACGGACCAAGAGACCCAGTACTTC. Its translation is CASSTPTDQETQYF.